Detailed here is one T cell receptor (beta chain). This table comes from immunoSEQ multiplex PCR, and its TCRdb copy is limited to in-frame clones, with some not included. The sample consists of tens of thousands of clones, around 90% of them appearing once. If patients had autoimmune disease history or systemic immunosuppression, they were excluded. This entry is derived from a study of OX40 agonist ivuxolimab in advanced cancers. Germline lookup yields CDR1 MGHRA and CDR2 YSYEKL. V was pared by 1 base and J by 0 bases, with 0 bases of the junction left unmatched. The CDR3 runs 16 residues. This TCR derives from an adult with an advanced solid tumor such as melanoma, head and neck, liver or kidney cancer. This chain uses TRBV4-1 with TRBJ2-1; 10 nucleotides agree with TRBD2. The specimen comprised CD4+ or CD8+ T cells sorted from blood, sampled in a trial of the OX40 agonist ivuxolimab. Here the CDR3 reads CASSQGLAGSYNEQFF. In nucleotides, the CDR3 is TGCGCCAGCAGCCAAGGACTAGCGGGCTCCTACAATGAGCAGTTCTTC.